This TCR beta chain was recorded in a study of healthy donors' naive CD4 and CD8 T cells. J was trimmed by 7 bases and V by 2 bases; bases with no gene match: 1. Germline assignment: CDR1 LNHDA and CDR2 SQIVND (reference sequence). The CDR3 has 12 amino acids. Starting from about 470 ng of total RNA, TCR libraries were made with linear amplification. TCRdb called the reads again in MiXCR, with one record for every CDR3 protein. The table lists about 180,000 distinct CDR3 sequences, about 74% of them singletons. The chain combines TRBV19 with TRBJ1-1, with 7 bases that match TRBD1. The receptor was derived from a pool of human donors in good health; the sample pools cells from several healthy donors. The sequencing sample was made of naive CD4+ and CD8+ T cells sorted from blood, pooled from several donors. CDR3 sequence reads: CASSIQGGEAFF. CDR3 coding DNA: TGTGCCAGTAGTATACAGGGGGGTGAAGCTTTCTTT.